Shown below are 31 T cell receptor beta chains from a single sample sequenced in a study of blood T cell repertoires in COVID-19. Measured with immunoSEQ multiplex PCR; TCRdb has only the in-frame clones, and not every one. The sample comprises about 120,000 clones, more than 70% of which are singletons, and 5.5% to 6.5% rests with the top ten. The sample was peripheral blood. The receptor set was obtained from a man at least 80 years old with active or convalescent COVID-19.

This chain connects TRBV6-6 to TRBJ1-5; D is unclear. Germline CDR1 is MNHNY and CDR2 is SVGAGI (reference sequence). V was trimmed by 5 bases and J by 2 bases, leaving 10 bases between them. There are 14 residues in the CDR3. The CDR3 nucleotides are TGTGCCAGCAGTCCCCGGTCGGGCAATCAGCCCCAGCATTTT. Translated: CASSPRSGNQPQHF.

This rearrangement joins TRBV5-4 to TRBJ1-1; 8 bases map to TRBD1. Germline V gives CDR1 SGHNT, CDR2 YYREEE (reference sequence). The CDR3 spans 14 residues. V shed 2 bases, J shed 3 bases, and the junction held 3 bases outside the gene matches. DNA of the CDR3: TGTGCCAGCAGCTTAGGACAGGGCTACACTGAAGCTTTCTTT. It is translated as CASSLGQGYTEAFF.

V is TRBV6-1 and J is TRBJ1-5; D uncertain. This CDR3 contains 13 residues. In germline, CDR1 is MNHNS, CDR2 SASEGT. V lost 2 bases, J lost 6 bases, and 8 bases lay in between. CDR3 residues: CASSEMWSQPQHF. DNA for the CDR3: TGTGCCAGCAGTGAAATGTGGAGTCAGCCCCAGCATTTT.

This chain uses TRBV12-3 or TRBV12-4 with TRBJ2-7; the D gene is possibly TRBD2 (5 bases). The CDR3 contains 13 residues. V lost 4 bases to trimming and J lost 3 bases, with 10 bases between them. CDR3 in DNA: TGTGCCAGCAGTTCTGGACTCTTCTACGAGCAGTACTTC. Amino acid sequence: CASSSGLFYEQYF.

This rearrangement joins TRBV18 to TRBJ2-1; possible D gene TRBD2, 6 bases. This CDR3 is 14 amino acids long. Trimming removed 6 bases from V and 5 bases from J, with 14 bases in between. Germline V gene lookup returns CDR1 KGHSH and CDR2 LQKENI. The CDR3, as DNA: TGTGCCAGCTCCCTTGGACGCGGGAACAATGAGCAGTTCTTC. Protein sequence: CASSLGRGNNEQFF.

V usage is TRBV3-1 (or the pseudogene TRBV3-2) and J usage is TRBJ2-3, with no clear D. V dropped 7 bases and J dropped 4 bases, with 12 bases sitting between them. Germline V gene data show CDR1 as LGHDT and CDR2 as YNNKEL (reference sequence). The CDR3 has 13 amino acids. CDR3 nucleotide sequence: TGTGCCAGCAAAGAACTCTCCGCAGATACGCAGTATTTT. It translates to CASKELSADTQYF.

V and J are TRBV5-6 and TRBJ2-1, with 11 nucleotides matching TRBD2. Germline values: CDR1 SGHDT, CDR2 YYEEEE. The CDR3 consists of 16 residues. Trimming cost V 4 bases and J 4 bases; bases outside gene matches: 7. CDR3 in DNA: TGTGCCAGCAGCCTACCGACTAGCGGGGTTTACAATGAGCAGTTCTTC. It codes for CASSLPTSGVYNEQFF.

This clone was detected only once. CDR3 in amino acids: CASSRNRAPNEKLFF. The CDR3 DNA sequence: TGCGCCAGCAGCCGGAACAGGGCCCCGAATGAAAAACTGTTTTTT. The V and J genes are TRBV4-3 and TRBJ1-4; D might be TRBD1 (6 bases). Trimming pared 4 bases from V and 5 bases from J, leaving 14 bases between. CDR1 and CDR2 from the germline V gene are LGHNA and YSLEER. This CDR3 comprises 15 residues.

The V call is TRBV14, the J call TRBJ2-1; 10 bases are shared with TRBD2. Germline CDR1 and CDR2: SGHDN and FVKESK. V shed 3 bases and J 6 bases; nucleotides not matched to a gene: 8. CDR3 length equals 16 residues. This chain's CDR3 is CASSQTSGYPLNEQFF. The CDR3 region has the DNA TGTGCCAGCAGCCAGACTAGCGGGTACCCCCTCAATGAGCAGTTCTTC.

DNA for the CDR3: TGTGCCAGCAGTACAAAACGCAGCTCCTACAATGAGCAGTTCTTC. It yields the protein CASSTKRSSYNEQFF. The chain recombines TRBV6-5 with TRBJ2-1; D not certain. Germline V CDR1 and CDR2: MNHEY, SVGAGI. The CDR3 has 15 amino acids. Trimming shortened V by 5 bases and J by 0 bases, and 11 bases separated the two germline ends.

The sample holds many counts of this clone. CDR3 residues: CASSLGGQGNSPLHF. The DNA of the CDR3 is TGCGCCAGCAGCTTGGGAGGACAGGGGAATTCACCCCTCCACTTT. The rearrangement joins TRBV5-1 to TRBJ1-6, with TRBD1 matching over 9 bases. V lost 0 bases and J lost 7; bases outside the gene matches: 2. The CDR3 totals 15 residues. The germline CDR1 and CDR2 sequences are SGHRS and YFSETQ.

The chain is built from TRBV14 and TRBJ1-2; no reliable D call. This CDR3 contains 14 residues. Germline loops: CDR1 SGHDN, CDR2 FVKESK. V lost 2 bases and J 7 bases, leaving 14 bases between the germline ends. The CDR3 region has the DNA TGTGCCAGCAGCCAATACCGGCAGGCGGGTGGCTACACCTTC. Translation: CASSQYRQAGGYTF.

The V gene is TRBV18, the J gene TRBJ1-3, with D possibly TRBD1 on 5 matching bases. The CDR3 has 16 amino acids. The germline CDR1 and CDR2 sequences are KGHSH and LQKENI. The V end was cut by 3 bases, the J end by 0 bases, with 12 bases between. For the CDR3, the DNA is TGTGCCAGCTCACCGGCCGGAGACAGCTCTGGAAACACCATATATTTT. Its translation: CASSPAGDSSGNTIYF.

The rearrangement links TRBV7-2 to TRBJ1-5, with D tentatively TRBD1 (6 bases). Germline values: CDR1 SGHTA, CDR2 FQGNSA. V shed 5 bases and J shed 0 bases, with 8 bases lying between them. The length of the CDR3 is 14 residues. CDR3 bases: TGTGCCAGCAGCCGGACAGTTAGCAATCAGCCCCAGCATTTT. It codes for CASSRTVSNQPQHF. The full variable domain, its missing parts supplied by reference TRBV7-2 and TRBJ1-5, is GAGVSQSPSNKVTEKGKDVELRCDPISGHTALYWYRQSLGQGLEFLIYFQGNSAPDKSGLPSDRFSAERTGGSVSTLTIQRTQQEDSAVYLCASSRTVSNQPQHFGDGTRLSIL.

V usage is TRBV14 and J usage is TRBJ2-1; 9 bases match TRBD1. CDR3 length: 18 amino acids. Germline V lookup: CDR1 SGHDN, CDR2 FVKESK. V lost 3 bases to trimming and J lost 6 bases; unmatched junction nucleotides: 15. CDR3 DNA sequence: TGTGCCAGCAGCCAGGGATTAACGGGACAGGGAGTCATCAATGAGCAGTTCTTC. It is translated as CASSQGLTGQGVINEQFF. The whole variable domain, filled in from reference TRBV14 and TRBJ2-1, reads EAGVTQFPSHSVIEKGQTVTLRCDPISGHDNLYWYRRVMGKEIKFLLHFVKESKQDESGMPNNRFLAERTGGTYSTLKVQPAELEDSGVYFCASSQGLTGQGVINEQFFGPGTRLTVL.

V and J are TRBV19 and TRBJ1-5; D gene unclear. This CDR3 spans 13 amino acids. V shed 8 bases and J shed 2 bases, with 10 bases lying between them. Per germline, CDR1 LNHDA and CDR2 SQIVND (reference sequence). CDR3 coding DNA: TGTGCCAGTGGGTACGGGGGCAATCAGCCCCAGCATTTT. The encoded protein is CASGYGGNQPQHF.

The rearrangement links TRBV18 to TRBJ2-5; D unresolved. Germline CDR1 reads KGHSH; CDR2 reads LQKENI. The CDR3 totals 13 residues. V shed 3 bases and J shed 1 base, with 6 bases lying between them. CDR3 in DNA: TGTGCCAGCTCACCGAACATCCAAGAGACCCAGTACTTC. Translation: CASSPNIQETQYF.

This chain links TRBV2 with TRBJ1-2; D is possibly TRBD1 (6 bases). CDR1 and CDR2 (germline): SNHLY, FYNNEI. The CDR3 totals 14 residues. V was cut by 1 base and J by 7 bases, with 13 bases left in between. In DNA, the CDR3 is TGTGCCAGCAGTGAAGAGGGGGGGTCGAGTGGCTACACCTTC. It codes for CASSEEGGSSGYTF.

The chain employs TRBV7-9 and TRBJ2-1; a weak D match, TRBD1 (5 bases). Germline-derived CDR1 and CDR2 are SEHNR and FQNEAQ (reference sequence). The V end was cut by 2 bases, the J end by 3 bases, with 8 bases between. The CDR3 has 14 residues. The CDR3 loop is CASSLRGFYNEQFF. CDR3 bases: TGTGCCAGCAGCTTAAGGGGCTTCTACAATGAGCAGTTCTTC. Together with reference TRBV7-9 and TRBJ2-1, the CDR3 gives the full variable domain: DTGVSQNPRHKITKRGQNVTFRCDPISEHNRLYWYRQTLGQGPEFLTYFQNEAQLEKSRLLSDRFSAERPKGSFSTLEIQRTEQGDSAMYLCASSLRGFYNEQFFGPGTRLTVL.

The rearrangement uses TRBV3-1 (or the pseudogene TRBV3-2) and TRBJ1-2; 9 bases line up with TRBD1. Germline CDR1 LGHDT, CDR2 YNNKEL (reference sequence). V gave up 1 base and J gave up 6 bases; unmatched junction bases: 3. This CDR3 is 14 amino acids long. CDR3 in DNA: TGTGCCAGCAGCCAAGGACAGGGGGGCCATGGCTACACCTTC. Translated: CASSQGQGGHGYTF.

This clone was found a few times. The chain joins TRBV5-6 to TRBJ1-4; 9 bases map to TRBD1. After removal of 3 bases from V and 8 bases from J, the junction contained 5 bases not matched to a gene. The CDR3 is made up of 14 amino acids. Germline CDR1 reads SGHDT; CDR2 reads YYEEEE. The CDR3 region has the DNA TGTGCCAGCAGCTGGGACAGGGCACGGGAAAAACTGTTTTTT. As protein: CASSWDRAREKLFF.

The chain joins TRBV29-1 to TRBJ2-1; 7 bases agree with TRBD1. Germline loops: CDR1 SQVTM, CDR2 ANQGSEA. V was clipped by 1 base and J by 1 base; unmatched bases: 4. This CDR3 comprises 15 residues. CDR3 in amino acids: CSVEGFRGSYNEQFF. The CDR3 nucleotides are TGCAGCGTTGAAGGTTTCAGGGGGTCCTACAATGAGCAGTTCTTC.

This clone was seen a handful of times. The DNA of the CDR3 is TGTGCCAGCAGCTCCAACAGGGGCTCCTACGAGCAGTACTTC. This gives the protein CASSSNRGSYEQYF. The V gene is TRBV7-9, the J gene TRBJ2-7; 7 nucleotides match TRBD1. This CDR3 contains 14 residues. The germline gives CDR1 SEHNR, CDR2 FQNEAQ (reference sequence). The J segment lost 0 bases and the V segment lost 4 bases, leaving 3 bases of the junction unmatched.

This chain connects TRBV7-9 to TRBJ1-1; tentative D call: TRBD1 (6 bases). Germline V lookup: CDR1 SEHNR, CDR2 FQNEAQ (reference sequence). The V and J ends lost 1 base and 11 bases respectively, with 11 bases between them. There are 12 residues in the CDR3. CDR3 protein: CASSLGAGAAFF. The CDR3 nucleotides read TGTGCCAGCAGCTTAGGTGCAGGGGCGGCTTTCTTT.

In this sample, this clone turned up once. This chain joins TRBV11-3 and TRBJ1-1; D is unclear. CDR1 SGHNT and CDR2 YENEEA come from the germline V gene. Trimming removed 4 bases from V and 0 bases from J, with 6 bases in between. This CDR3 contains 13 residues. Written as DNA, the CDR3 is TGTGCCAGCAGCTCATCTATGAACACTGAAGCTTTCTTT. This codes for CASSSSMNTEAFF.

CDR3 bases: TGCGCCAGCAGCCAACAGGGACAGACCACCGGGGAGCTGTTTTTT. Its protein product is CASSQQGQTTGELFF. The chain carries TRBV4-3 and TRBJ2-2, with TRBD1 matching over 7 bases. J was trimmed by 4 bases and V by 2 bases; bases with no gene match: 4. The V gene's germline CDR1 is LGHNA and CDR2 YSLEER. CDR3 length: 15 amino acids.

CDR3 sequence: CASSLSSRETQYF. The CDR3 bases are TGCGCCAGCAGCTTGTCTAGTCGAGAGACCCAGTACTTC. The chain couples TRBV5-1 to TRBJ2-5; D uncertain. V lost 1 base and J 4 bases, leaving 8 bases between the germline ends. Germline CDR1 reads SGHRS; CDR2 reads YFSETQ. This CDR3 comprises 13 residues.

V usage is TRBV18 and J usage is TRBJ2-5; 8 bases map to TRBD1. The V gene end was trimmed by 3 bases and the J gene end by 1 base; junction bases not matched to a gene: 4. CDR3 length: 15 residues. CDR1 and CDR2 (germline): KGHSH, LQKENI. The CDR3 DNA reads TGTGCCAGCTCACCCCCGGGACAGGCCCAAGAGACCCAGTACTTC. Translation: CASSPPGQAQETQYF. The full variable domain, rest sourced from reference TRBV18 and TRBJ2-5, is NAGVMQNPRHLVRRRGQEARLRCSPMKGHSHVYWYRQLPEEGLKFMVYLQKENIIDESGMPKERFSAEFPKEGPSILRIQQVVRGDSAAYFCASSPPGQAQETQYFGPGTRLLVL.

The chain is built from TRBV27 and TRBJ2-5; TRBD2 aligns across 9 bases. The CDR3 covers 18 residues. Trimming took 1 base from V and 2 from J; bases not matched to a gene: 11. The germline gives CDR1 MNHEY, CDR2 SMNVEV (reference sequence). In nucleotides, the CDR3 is TGTGCCAGCAGTTTATACCCTCGGGTAGCGGGGGTACAAGAGACCCAGTACTTC. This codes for CASSLYPRVAGVQETQYF.

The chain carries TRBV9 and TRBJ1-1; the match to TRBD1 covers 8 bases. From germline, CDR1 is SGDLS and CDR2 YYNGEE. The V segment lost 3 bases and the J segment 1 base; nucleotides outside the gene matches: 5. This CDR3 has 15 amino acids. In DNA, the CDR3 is TGTGCCAGCAGCGCCCAGGGGGCAGGGAACACTGAAGCTTTCTTT. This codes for CASSAQGAGNTEAFF.

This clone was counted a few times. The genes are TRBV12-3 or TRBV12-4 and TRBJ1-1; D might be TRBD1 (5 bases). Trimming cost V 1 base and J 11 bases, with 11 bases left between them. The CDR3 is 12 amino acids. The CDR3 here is CASSLVVRGAFF. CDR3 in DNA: TGTGCCAGCAGTTTAGTAGTACGGGGGGCTTTCTTT.